This TCR beta chain was obtained from a study of chemoradiotherapy in HPV16-positive cancers. Overall study results and limits: Only two HPV16-positive patients supplied the functional HPV-specificity definition. Non-HPV-specific T cells did not expand in tumors during treatment, whereas candidate HPV-specific clones and E7-related motifs did.

Assay used: immunoSEQ multiplex PCR; TCRdb lists only in-frame clones, some missing. The sample comprises some 1,500 clones, nearly 90% of which are singletons, and 4% rests with the top ten. V shed 5 bases, J shed 5 bases, and the junction held 5 bases outside the gene matches. Germline loops: CDR1 MNHNS, CDR2 SASEGT. This CDR3 has 14 residues. Note on this clone: Its cognate antigen is unknown.

This rearrangement joins TRBV6-1 to TRBJ2-3; 9 bases match TRBD2. The TCR comes from a human donor with HPV-associated anogenital cancer. The sample in question was tumor tissue, obtained from a patient who underwent chemoradiotherapy. The CDR3 region has the DNA TGTGCCAGCAGTTTAGCGGGAGTTAAAGATACGCAGTATTTT. Translated: CASSLAGVKDTQYF.